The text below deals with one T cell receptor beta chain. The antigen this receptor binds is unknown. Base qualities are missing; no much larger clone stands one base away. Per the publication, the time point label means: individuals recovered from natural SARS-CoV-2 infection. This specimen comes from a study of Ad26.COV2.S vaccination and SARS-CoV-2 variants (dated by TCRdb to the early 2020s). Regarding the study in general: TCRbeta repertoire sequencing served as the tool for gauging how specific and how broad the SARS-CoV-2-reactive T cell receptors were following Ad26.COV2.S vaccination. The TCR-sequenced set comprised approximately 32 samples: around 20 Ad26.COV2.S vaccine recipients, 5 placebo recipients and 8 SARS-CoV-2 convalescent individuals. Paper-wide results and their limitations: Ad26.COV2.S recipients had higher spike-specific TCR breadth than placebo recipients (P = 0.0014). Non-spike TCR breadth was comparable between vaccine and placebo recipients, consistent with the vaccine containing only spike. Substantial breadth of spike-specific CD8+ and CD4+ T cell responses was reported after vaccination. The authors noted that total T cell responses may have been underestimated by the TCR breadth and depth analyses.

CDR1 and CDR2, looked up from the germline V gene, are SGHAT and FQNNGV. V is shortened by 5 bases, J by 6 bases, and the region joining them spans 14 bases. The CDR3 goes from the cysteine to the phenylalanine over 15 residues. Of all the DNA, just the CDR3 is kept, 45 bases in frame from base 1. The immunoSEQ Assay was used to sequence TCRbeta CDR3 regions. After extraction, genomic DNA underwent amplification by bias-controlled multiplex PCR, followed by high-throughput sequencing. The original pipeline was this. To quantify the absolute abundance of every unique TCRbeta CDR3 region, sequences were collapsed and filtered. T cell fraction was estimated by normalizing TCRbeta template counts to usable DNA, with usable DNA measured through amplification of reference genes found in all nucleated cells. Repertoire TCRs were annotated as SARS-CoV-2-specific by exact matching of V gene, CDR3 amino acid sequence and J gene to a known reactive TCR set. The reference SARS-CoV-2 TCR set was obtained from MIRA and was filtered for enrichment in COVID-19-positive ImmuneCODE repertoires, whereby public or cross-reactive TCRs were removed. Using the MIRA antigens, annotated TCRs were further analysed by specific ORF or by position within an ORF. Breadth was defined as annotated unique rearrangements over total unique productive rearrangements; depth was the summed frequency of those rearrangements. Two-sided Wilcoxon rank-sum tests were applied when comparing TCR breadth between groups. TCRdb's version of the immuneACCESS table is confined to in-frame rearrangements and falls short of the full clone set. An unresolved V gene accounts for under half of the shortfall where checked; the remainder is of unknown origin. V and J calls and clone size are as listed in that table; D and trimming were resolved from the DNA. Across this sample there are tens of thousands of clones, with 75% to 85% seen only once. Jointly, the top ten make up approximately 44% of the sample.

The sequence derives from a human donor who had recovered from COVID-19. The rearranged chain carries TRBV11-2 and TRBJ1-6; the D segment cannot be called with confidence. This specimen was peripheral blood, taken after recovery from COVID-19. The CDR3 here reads CASSAREAFNSPLHF. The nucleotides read TGTGCCAGCAGCGCCCGGGAGGCCTTTAATTCACCCCTCCACTTT.